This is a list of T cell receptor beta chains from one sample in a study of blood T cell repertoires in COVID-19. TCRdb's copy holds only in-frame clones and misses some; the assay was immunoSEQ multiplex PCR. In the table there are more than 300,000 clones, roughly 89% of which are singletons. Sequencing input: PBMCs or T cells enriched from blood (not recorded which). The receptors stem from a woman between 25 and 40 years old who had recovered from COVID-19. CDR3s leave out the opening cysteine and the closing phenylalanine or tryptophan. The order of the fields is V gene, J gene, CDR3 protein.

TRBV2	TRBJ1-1	ASSEGRQGTEAF
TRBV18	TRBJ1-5	ASSPQGTGQILNSNQPQH
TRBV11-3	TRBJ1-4	ASSLRQGPNEKLF
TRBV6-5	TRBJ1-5	ASSLRQVNGQPQH
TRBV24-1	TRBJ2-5	ATSDLMGGETQY
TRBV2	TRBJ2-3	ASRLRLAGADTQY
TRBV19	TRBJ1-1	ASSSRTVNTEAF
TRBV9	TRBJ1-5	ASSVTGVSNQPQH
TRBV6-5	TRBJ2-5	ASKGQGGETQY
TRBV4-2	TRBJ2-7	ASSQDTIPISYEQY
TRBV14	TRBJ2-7	ASSRGQGLYEQY
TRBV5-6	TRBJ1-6	ASIRTGSNSPLH
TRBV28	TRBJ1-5	ATLPAGGALGNQPQH
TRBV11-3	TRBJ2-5	ASSSGRIAGGQETQY
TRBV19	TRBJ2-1	ASTRADEQF
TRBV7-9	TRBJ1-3	ASSFRDTSGTIY
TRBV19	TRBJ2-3	ASSSTPGADTQY
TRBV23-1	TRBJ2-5	ASTRGCETQY
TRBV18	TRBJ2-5	ASSPSEVGIETQY
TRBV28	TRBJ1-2	ASRSRRSYT
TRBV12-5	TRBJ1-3	ASGQGAGLGNTIY
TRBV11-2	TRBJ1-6	ASRTNSSYNSPLH
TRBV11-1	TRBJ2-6	ASSLVAGGANVLT
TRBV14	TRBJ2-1	ASSQGRTGSNEQF
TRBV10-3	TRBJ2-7	AISVLYEQY
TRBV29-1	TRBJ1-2	SVRTGTGNYGYT
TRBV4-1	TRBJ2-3	ASSPLAPIGDTQY
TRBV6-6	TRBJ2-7	ASSYTAQGSYEQY
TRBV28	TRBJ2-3	ASSIWSTQGSSTDTQY
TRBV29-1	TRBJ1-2	SVVSTGNGYT
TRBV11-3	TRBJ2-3	ASSLGTGVQGTDTQY
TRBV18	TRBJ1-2	ASSPMTGQGWSYGYT
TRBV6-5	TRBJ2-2	ASSRLDGSGELF
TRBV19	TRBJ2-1	ASTQGTSGREF
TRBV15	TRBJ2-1	ATSRRTSGSDEEQF
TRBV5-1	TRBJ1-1	ASSFTGRQGTKNEAF
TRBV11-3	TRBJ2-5	ASSLGLAGGRRETQY
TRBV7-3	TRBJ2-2	ASSLSGGVIGELF
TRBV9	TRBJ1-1	ASSPRQGVNTEAF